These T cell receptor beta chains were read from a single sample in a study of cytomegalovirus exposure and HLA in healthy donors. Produced via immunoSEQ multiplex PCR; TCRdb's table is partial and in-frame only. The sample shows 130,000 to 150,000 clones, 80% to 85% of them seen only once. The material sequenced was PBMCs. The receptors shown here come from a woman younger than 45 in good health and CMV-seronegative. Each CDR3 is given with its conserved first and last residue. A D gene is named only where the DNA matches it firmly. The size of a clone is reported for some rows only, either as once, few or many, or as a class for expanded clones.

TRBV13	TRBJ1-2	.	.	TGTGCCAGCAGCTTTGGAGCTAACTATGGCTACACCTTC	CASSFGANYGYTF
TRBV5-4	TRBJ2-3	.	TRBD2	TGTGCCAGCAGCACAGGGACTAGCGGGAGGCACAGCACAGATACGCAGTATTTT	CASSTGTSGRHSTDTQYF
TRBV15	TRBJ2-5	.	.	TGTGCCACCAGCAGAGATGGTAAAGGGGAAAATGAGCAGTACTTC	CATSRDGKGENEQYF
TRBV6-6	TRBJ2-2	.	.	TGTGCCAGCAGTTCGGGACAACTGAACACCGGGGAGCTGTTTTTT	CASSSGQLNTGELFF
TRBV6-5	TRBJ2-7	.	TRBD2	TGTGCCAGCAGACTCGCCGGGGGGAGTGAGCAGTACTTC	CASRLAGGSEQYF
TRBV15	TRBJ2-1	.	.	TGTGCCACCCAGTCCGGCGACACCTACAATGAGCAGTTCTTC	CATQSGDTYNEQFF
TRBV7-9	TRBJ2-7	.	.	TGTGCCAGCAGCCATCCAGCGGGCCCTGTCTACGAGCAGTACTTC	CASSHPAGPVYEQYF
TRBV19	TRBJ2-6	few	TRBD1	TGTGCCAGTACCCCCCGGTTTATGGGCAGGGGGTTTGGGGCCAACGTCCTGACTTTC	CASTPRFMGRGFGANVLTF
TRBV19	TRBJ1-6	once	.	TGTGCCAGTCTCCCAAACGGGGGTCATTGGAATTCACCCCTCCACTTT	CASLPNGGHWNSPLHF
TRBV6-4	TRBJ1-2	.	.	TGTGCCAGCAGTCCTCGGACGTCGGGGAACCTGAACTATGGCTACACCTTC	CASSPRTSGNLNYGYTF
TRBV4-3	TRBJ2-6	few	.	TGCGCCAGCAGCCAAGACCTGCGTAGCTCTGGGGCCAACGTCCTGACTTTC	CASSQDLRSSGANVLTF